This is a list of T cell receptor beta chains from one sample in a study of shared clonotypes between healthy human individuals. Repertoires were generated with immunoSEQ multiplex PCR, while TCRdb's copy carries only in-frame clones and drops some. The data show roughly 640,000 clones, more than 95% seen once. What was sequenced was naive CD4+ T cells sorted from blood. The receptors stem from a woman aged 25-40 years in good health. The CDR3 runs from the conserved cysteine through the conserved F or W. The D gene is left open where the match is weak. The size field is filled for only some rows; it gives once, few, many or a size class.

cdr3_aa cdr3_nt d_call clone_size j_call v_call
CTTGTDYGYTF TGCACCACCGGGACAGACTATGGCTACACCTTC TRBD1 - TRBJ1-2 TRBV20-1
CASTLGTDNEKLFF TGTGCCAGCACCCTCGGGACAGATAATGAAAAACTGTTTTTT TRBD1 - TRBJ1-4 TRBV28
CASSFSTVLYNEQFF TGTGCCAGCAGCTTTAGTACGGTTCTCTACAATGAGCAGTTCTTC - - TRBJ2-1 TRBV5-6
CASTRVGQPQHF TGTGCCAGTACAAGGGTCGGTCAGCCCCAGCATTTT - once TRBJ1-5 TRBV19
CASSPPHILNEQFF TGTGCCAGCTCCCCCCCCCATATCTTAAATGAGCAGTTCTTC - - TRBJ2-1 TRBV18
CASSLSGTTEAFF TGTGCCAGCAGCTTATCGGGGACCACTGAAGCTTTCTTT - - TRBJ1-1 TRBV11-3
CASTRDRANNEQFF TGTGCCAGCACGCGGGACAGGGCTAACAATGAGCAGTTCTTC TRBD1 - TRBJ2-1 TRBV2
CASSLPPSYEQYF TGTGCCAGCAGCTTGCCCCCCTCCTACGAGCAGTACTTC - - TRBJ2-7 TRBV5-8
CASTFTPATQYF TGCGCCAGCACCTTTACCCCTGCCACGCAGTATTTT - - TRBJ2-3 TRBV10-2
CASSAGRDSNQPQHF TGTGCCAGCAGCGCTGGGCGGGACAGCAATCAGCCCCAGCATTTT - - TRBJ1-5 TRBV7-9
CASSKDNNQPQHF TGCGCCAGCAGCAAGGACAACAATCAGCCCCAGCATTTT - - TRBJ1-5 TRBV5-1
CASSGGGSHSYEQYF TGTGCCAGCAGTGGGGGGGGCTCACACTCCTACGAGCAGTACTTC - - TRBJ2-7 TRBV28
CASRRTGIPYEQYF TGTGCCAGTAGGAGGACAGGGATCCCCTACGAGCAGTACTTC TRBD1 - TRBJ2-7 TRBV19
CASSMTAPAAFF TGTGCCAGCAGTATGACCGCCCCGGCTGCTTTCTTT - - TRBJ1-1 TRBV2
CASSFRDRGMSTDTQYF TGTGCCAGCAGTTTCCGGGACAGGGGAATGAGCACAGATACGCAGTATTTT TRBD1 - TRBJ2-3 TRBV27
CASSAGTGVTDTQYF TGTGCCAGCAGTGCCGGGACAGGCGTCACAGATACGCAGTATTTT TRBD1 once TRBJ2-3 TRBV25-1
CASRASYEQYF TGTGCCAGCAGGGCGTCCTACGAGCAGTACTTC - - TRBJ2-7 TRBV2
CASSTRPGTQSSYNEQFF TGCGCCAGCAGCACGCGCCCCGGGACCCAAAGCTCCTACAATGAGCAGTTCTTC - - TRBJ2-1 TRBV5-1
CASRMGGSDDTQYF TGTGCCAGCAGGATGGGAGGGTCGGACGATACGCAGTATTTT TRBD2 - TRBJ2-3 TRBV28
CASSFRDRGKLFF TGTGCCAGCAGTTTCCGGGACAGGGGAAAACTGTTTTTT TRBD1 - TRBJ1-4 TRBV27
CASSEEGTGLSGRAREETQYF TGTGCCAGCAGTGAAGAGGGCACAGGGCTTAGCGGGAGGGCTAGAGAAGAGACCCAGTACTTC TRBD2 - TRBJ2-5 TRBV6-1
CASSGQGGSTDTQYF TGTGCCAGTAGTGGACAGGGGGGGAGCACAGATACGCAGTATTTT TRBD1 once TRBJ2-3 TRBV19
CASSQGSRVHRRGYTF TGTGCCAGCAGCCAAGGTAGCAGGGTCCATAGACGGGGCTACACCTTC - - TRBJ1-2 TRBV14
CASSSSTGTTNTGELFF TGTGCCAGCAGCTCGTCTACCGGGACTACGAACACCGGGGAGCTGTTTTTT TRBD2 - TRBJ2-2 TRBV11-3
CATSSDPKGASTDTQYF TGTGCCACCAGCAGTGATCCTAAGGGGGCTAGCACAGATACGCAGTATTTT TRBD1 - TRBJ2-3 TRBV15
CAWSETGASQPQHF TGTGCCTGGAGCGAGACAGGGGCATCTCAGCCCCAGCATTTT TRBD1 - TRBJ1-5 TRBV30
CASSDGQSAFF TGTGCCAGCAGTGACGGGCAAAGCGCTTTCTTT - - TRBJ1-1 TRBV2
CASSSKREGYNEQFF TGTGCCAGCAGCTCCAAGCGGGAGGGTTACAATGAGCAGTTCTTC TRBD2 - TRBJ2-1 TRBV7-3
CASIQGGYYGYTF TGTGCCAGCATTCAAGGCGGATACTATGGCTACACCTTC - - TRBJ1-2 TRBV2
CASSPLFGDTQYF TGTGCCAGCAGTCCACTCTTCGGGGATACGCAGTATTTT - - TRBJ2-3 TRBV27
CASSSVQGATGNTIYF TGTGCCAGCAGCTCGGTACAGGGGGCAACTGGAAACACCATATATTTT TRBD1 - TRBJ1-3 TRBV5-4
CASSPPSLNTEAFF TGTGCCAGCTCACCCCCCAGCTTGAACACTGAAGCTTTCTTT - - TRBJ1-1 TRBV18
CASSFGLAGGGEQFF TGCGCCAGCAGCTTCGGACTAGCGGGAGGAGGTGAGCAGTTCTTC TRBD2 - TRBJ2-1 TRBV5-1
CAIRGDRGPSYGYTF TGTGCCATCAGGGGGGACAGGGGTCCTAGCTATGGCTACACCTTC TRBD1 - TRBJ1-2 TRBV10-3
CASSQDHRELFF TGCGCCAGCAGCCAAGATCACCGGGAGCTGTTTTTT - - TRBJ2-2 TRBV4-1
CSVEERQVETQYF TGCAGCGTTGAAGAGAGACAAGTAGAGACCCAGTACTTC - - TRBJ2-5 TRBV29-1
CASSLVGLAGGGRGQETQYF TGTGCCAGCAGCTTGGTAGGACTAGCGGGAGGGGGAAGGGGCCAAGAGACCCAGTACTTC TRBD2 - TRBJ2-5 TRBV5-4
CASSFRDRGIGYTF TGTGCCAGCAGCTTCCGGGACAGGGGAATTGGCTACACCTTC TRBD1 - TRBJ1-2 TRBV7-9
CASSQGLAGGVLNEQFF TGTGCCAGCTCACAGGGACTAGCGGGAGGAGTTCTCAATGAGCAGTTCTTC TRBD2 - TRBJ2-1 TRBV18
CASSPGTAGNTIYF TGTGCCAGCTCACCAGGGACTGCTGGAAACACCATATATTTT - - TRBJ1-3 TRBV18
CASSPPVIQVAFF TGTGCCAGCTCACCACCGGTGATACAAGTCGCTTTCTTT - - TRBJ1-1 TRBV18
CASSLSSGGRETQYF TGTGCCAGCAGTTTATCTTCGGGAGGGCGAGAGACCCAGTACTTC TRBD2 - TRBJ2-5 TRBV28